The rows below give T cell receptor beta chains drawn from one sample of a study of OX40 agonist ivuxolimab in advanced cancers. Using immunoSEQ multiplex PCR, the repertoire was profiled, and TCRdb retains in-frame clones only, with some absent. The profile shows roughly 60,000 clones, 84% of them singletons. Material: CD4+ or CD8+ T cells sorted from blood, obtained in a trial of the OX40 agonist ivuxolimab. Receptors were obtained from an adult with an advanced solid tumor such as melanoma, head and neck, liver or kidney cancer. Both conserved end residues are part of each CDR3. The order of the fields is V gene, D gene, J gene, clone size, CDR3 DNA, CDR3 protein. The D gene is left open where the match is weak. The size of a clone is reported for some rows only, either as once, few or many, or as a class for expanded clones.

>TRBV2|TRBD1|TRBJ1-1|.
TGTGCCAGCAGGAAGGGGACAGGGGGCACTGAAGCTTTCTTT
CASRKGTGGTEAFF
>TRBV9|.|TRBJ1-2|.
TGTGCCAGCAGCGTAGACAGCGGACCCTATGGCTACACCTTC
CASSVDSGPYGYTF
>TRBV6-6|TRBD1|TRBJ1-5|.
TGTGCCAGCAGGGGCGGGACAGGGGAGTTTCAGCCCCAGCATTTT
CASRGGTGEFQPQHF
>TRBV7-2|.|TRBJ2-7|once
TGTGCCAGCAGCTTAGTCGGGCAGGTTTCCTACGAGCAGTACTTC
CASSLVGQVSYEQYF
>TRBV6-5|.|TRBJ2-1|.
TGTGCCAGCAGTCAACGTTACAATGAGCAGTTCTTC
CASSQRYNEQFF
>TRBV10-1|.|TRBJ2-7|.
TGCGCCAGCAGTGGTGGGCTAGCTGATTACGAGCAGTACTTC
CASSGGLADYEQYF
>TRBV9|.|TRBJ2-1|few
TGTGCCAGCAGCGCCGCTAACAATGAGCAGTTCTTC
CASSAANNEQFF
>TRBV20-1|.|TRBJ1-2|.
TGCAGTGCTTATCTGTCGGGCCCCTACACCTTC
CSAYLSGPYTF
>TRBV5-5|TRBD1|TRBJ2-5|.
TGTGCCTCGGGGTCGGGGACAGCGATGCGAGAGACCCAGTACTTC
CASGSGTAMRETQYF
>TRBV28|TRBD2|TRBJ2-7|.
TGTGCCAGCAGTTTATCGACTAGCGGGGTCACCGCCCACGAGCAGTACTTC
CASSLSTSGVTAHEQYF
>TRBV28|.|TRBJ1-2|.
TGTGCCAGCAGTCCCAACGTTGGACAGATATGGGTCTATGGCTACACCTTC
CASSPNVGQIWVYGYTF
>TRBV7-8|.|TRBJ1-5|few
TGTGCCAGCAGCTTAGGAGTTGCTGCGGGCGGACAGCCCCAGCATTTT
CASSLGVAAGGQPQHF
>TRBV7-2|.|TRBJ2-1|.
TGTGCCAGCAGCATCGGGACTGGGTACAATGAGCAGTTCTTC
CASSIGTGYNEQFF
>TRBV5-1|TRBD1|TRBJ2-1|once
TGCGCCAGCAGCTTGCTCGGGACAGGGGCCTACAATGAGCAGTTCTTC
CASSLLGTGAYNEQFF
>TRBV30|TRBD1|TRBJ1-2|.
TGTGCCTGGAGTGGGACAGGGTTTGGCTACACCTTC
CAWSGTGFGYTF
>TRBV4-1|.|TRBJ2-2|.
TGCGCCAGCAGCCAAGCCCCGTCCAGGGCGAACACCGGGGAGCTGTTTTTT
CASSQAPSRANTGELFF
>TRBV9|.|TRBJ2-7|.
TGTGCCAGCAGCCCATGGACTGGTAACGAGCAGTACTTC
CASSPWTGNEQYF
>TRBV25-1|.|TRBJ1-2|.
TGTGCCAGCATGTGGAACTATGGCTACACCTTC
CASMWNYGYTF
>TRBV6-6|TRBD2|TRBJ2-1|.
TGTGCCGGGAGCGGGGCATCCTACAATGAGCAGTTCTTC
CAGSGASYNEQFF
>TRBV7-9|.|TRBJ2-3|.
TGTGCCAGCAGTCTGTCCGGGCCTAGCACAGATACGCAGTATTTT
CASSLSGPSTDTQYF
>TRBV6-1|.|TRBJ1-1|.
TGTGCCAGCAGTGAACGAGGGGGTTCAGCTTTCTTT
CASSERGGSAFF
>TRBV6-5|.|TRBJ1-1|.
TGTGCCAGCAGTTACGACGGATCCAAAAGCACTGAAGCTTTCTTT
CASSYDGSKSTEAFF
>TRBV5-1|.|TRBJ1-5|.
TGTGCCAGCAGCTTGGGACGGAGCTATCAGCCCCAGCATTTT
CASSLGRSYQPQHF
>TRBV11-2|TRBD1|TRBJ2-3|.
TGTGCCAGCAGCTTAGAGGACAGGGCGACAGATACGCAGTATTTT
CASSLEDRATDTQYF
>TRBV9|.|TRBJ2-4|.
TGTGCCAGCAGCGTAGCCCTGGGAGCGGCGCAAAACATTCAGTACTTC
CASSVALGAAQNIQYF
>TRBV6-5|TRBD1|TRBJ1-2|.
TGTGCCAGCAGGCACCTACAGGGGGCTCACTATGGCTACACCTTC
CASRHLQGAHYGYTF
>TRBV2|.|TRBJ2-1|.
TGTGCCAGCAGTGGGCTGAAAACCGGGACCGGACAGAAGAATGAGCAGTTCTTC
CASSGLKTGTGQKNEQFF
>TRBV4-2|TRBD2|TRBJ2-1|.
TGTGCCAGCAGCCAAGTTAGCGGGAGGGCCTTCAATGAGCAGTTCTTC
CASSQVSGRAFNEQFF
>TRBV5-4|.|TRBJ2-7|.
TGTGCCAGCAGCTTGGAGGGGTGGTACGAGCAGTACTTC
CASSLEGWYEQYF
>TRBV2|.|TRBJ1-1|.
TGTGCCAGCAGAGTAGACAGTCAGGGGAAAGCTTTCTTT
CASRVDSQGKAFF
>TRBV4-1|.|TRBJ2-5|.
TGCGCCAGCAGCCAAGACCCCCGGAGGGAGACCCAGTACTTC
CASSQDPRRETQYF
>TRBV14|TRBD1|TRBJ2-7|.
TGTGCCAGCAGCGGCGGGACAGGGTACGAGCAGTACTTC
CASSGGTGYEQYF
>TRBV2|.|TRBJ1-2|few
TGTGCCAGCACCAGGGACCGGGTTTGCACCTTC
CASTRDRVCTF
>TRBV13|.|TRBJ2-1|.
TGTGCCAGCAGCTTAAGAGGGGACGGAGCTTACAATGAGCAGTTCTTC
CASSLRGDGAYNEQFF
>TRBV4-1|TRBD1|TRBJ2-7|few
TGCGCCAGCAGCCCTGGTAACCGGGACAGGGACTACGAGCAGTACTTC
CASSPGNRDRDYEQYF